This TCR beta chain was captured in a study of blood T cells in healthy people across ages. Losses at the gene ends were 6 bases for V and 8 bases for J; bases not matched to a gene: 15. This CDR3 spans 17 amino acids. PCR was performed a second time for about 6 to 11 cycles using a sample-barcoded 5' primer and a J-beta primer mix. Unique molecular identifiers of 12 random nucleotides labeled each cDNA. TCRdb reprocessed the 5' RACE reads via MiXCR and lists one record per CDR3 protein. The sample contains more than 550,000 distinct CDR3 sequences, 22% of which appear only once. Turning to this clonotype: Its antigen remains unidentified.

The study, taken as a whole, reports: TCR beta diversity per million T cells fell roughly linearly with age.

The sequenced material came from blood. The chain is built from TRBV12-3 or TRBV12-4 and TRBJ1-4, with TRBD1 matching over 10 bases. The receptor's source is a man between 65 and 85 years old in good health. CDR3 sequence (DNA): TGTGCCAGCAGCCGAACGGACAGGGGGTTTCGAGGGGAAAAACTGTTTTTT. It codes for CASSRTDRGFRGEKLFF.